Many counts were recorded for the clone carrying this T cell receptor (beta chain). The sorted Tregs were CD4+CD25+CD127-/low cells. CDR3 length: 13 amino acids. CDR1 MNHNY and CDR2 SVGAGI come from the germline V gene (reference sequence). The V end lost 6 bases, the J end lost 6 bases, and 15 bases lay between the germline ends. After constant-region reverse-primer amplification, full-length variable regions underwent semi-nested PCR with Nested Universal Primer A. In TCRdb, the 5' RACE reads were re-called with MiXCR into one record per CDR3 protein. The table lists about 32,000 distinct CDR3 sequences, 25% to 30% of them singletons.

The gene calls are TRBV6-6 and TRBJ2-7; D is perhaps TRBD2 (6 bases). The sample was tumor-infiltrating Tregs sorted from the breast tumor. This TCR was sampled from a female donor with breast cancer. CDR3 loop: CASRPTGDLEQYF. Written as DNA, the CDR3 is TGTGCCAGCAGACCGACGGGAGACCTCGAGCAGTACTTC.